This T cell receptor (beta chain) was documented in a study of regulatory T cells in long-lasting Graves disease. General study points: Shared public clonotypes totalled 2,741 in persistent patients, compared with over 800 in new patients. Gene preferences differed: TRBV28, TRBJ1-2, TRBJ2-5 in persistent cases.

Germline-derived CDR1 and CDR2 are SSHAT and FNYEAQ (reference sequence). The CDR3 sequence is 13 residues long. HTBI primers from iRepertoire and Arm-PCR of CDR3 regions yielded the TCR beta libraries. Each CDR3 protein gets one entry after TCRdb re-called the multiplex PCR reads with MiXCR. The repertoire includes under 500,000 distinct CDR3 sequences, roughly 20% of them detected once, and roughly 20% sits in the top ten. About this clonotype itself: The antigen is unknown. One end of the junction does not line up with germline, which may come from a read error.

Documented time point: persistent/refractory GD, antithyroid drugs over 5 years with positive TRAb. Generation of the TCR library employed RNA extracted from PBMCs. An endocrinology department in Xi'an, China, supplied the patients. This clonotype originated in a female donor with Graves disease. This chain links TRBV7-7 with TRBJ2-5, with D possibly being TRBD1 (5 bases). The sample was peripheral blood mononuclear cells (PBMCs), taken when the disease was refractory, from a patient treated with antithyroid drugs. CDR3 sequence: CASSLGHLETQYF. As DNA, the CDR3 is TGTGCTAGCAGCCTCGGACATCTCGAGACCCAGTACTTC.